The clone carrying this TCR beta chain was seen many times. Antigen unknown. This sample is drawn from a study of read filtering for tumor transcriptome and immune sequencing. Study-wide background: Whole-transcriptome libraries were prepared after DNase treatment.

Molecular barcoded adaptors covering alpha/delta and beta/gamma chains were used on 400 to 450 ng RNA. TCRdb reprocessed the reads via MiXCR and lists one record per CDR3 protein. The sample shows about 130,000 distinct CDR3 sequences, under 15% of them seen only once. Overall study findings and caveats: This fraction held mixed bone marrow immune cells after CD138-negative sorting.

Germline lookup yields CDR1 DFQATT and CDR2 SNEGSKA (reference sequence). The V segment lost 6 bases and the J segment 7 bases; nucleotides outside the gene matches: 5. This CDR3 comprises 12 residues. The genes are TRBV20-1 and TRBJ2-3; TRBD1 matches at 9 bases. This receptor was taken from a donor at least 40 years old with multiple myeloma. Sequencing was done on a sample of a population of CD138-negative cells sorted from bone marrow. The CDR3 nucleotides are TGCAGTGCCCCGACAGGGGGTAATACGCAGTATTTT. This sequence encodes CSAPTGGNTQYF.